The subject of this entry is one T cell receptor beta chain. At one end the junction does not follow the germline gene, possibly because of a read error. Profiled with immunoSEQ multiplex PCR; TCRdb holds only in-frame clones, not every one. Counted here are about half a million clones, about 89% occurring once; the ten biggest clones make up over 1.5%. The treatment: around 19 received Ad26.COV2.S at low or high dose, single or two shots; five or six received placebo; per-sample allocation not given. Sampling was done on day 63 after the first vaccine or placebo injection. This vaccine is an Ad26 vector that expresses the Wuhan-strain SARS-CoV-2 spike. The data are from a study of Ad26.COV2.S vaccination and SARS-CoV-2 variants. Study summary: Intramuscular Ad26.COV2.S doses were given once or twice, 56 days apart.

Germline loops: CDR1 SGHNT, CDR2 YYREEE (reference sequence). This CDR3 region has 15 residues. The TCR comes from a person between 18 and 65 years old who received the Ad26.COV2.S COVID-19 vaccine or a placebo. The gene calls are TRBV5-4 and TRBJ1-2; D may be TRBD1 (6 bases). The input for sequencing was peripheral blood, taken in a trial of Ad26.COV2.S vaccine versus placebo. The CDR3 here is CASRFGGGPLYGYTF. The CDR3 DNA reads as TGTGCCAGCCGCTTCGGCGGGGGGCCCCTCTATGGCTACACCTTC. The variable domain in full, completed from reference TRBV5-4 and TRBJ1-2, reads ETGVTQSPTHLIKTRGQQVTLRCSSQSGHNTVSWYQQALGQGPQFIFQYYREEENGRGNFPPRFSGLQFPNYSSELNVNALELDDSALYLCASRFGGGPLYGYTFGSGTRLTVV.